This T cell receptor beta chain was documented in a study of Ad26.COV2.S vaccination and SARS-CoV-2 variants. Regarding the study as a whole: Vaccine recipients showed a spike-specific TCR breadth that was higher than in placebo recipients. Total T cell responses, in the TCR breadth and depth analyses, may have been underestimated.

Treatment specified: roughly 20 received Ad26.COV2.S at low or high dose, single or two shots; a few received placebo; per-sample allocation not given. All samples were drawn on day 63, counting from the first vaccine or placebo injection. The individual, an adult aged 18-55 years, was a donor in Boston. V lost 1 base, J lost 7 bases, and 8 bases lay in between. The CDR3 spans 13 residues. Assay used: immunoSEQ multiplex PCR; TCRdb lists only in-frame clones, some missing. Among over 400,000 clones, 89% were seen once, and the ten largest hold over 2.5%. About this clone itself: Its antigen is unknown. Other DNA variants within this sample encode the same CDR3.

The J gene is TRBJ1-5, the V gene TRBV12-3 or TRBV12-4, with D perhaps matching TRBD1 (6 bases). The sequence came from a person between 18 and 60 years old who received the Ad26.COV2.S COVID-19 vaccine or a placebo. Sequencing was performed on peripheral blood, taken in a trial of Ad26.COV2.S vaccine versus placebo. In DNA, the CDR3 is TGTGCCAGCAGTTTAGGCGGGGGCCAGCCCCAGCATTTT. Its protein is CASSLGGGQPQHF.